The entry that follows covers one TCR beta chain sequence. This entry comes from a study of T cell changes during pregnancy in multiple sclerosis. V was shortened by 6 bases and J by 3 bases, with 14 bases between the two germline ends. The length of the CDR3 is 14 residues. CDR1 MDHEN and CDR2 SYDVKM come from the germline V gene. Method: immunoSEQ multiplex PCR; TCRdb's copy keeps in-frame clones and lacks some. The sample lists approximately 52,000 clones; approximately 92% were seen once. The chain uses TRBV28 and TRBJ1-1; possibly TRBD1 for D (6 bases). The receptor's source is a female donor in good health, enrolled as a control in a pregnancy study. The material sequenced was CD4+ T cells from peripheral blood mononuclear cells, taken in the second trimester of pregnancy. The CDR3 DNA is TGTGCCAGCAGGGCTCCGGGGACACACACTGAAGCTTTCTTT. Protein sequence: CASRAPGTHTEAFF.